This T cell receptor (beta chain) was found in a study of blood T cell repertoires in COVID-19. Here immunoSEQ multiplex PCR was the method, and the copy in TCRdb shows in-frame clones only, minus some. The data show 250,000 to 350,000 clones, with around 92% seen just once and roughly 2.8% held by the top ten. The CDR3 is 14 residues long. Germline V gene lookup returns CDR1 MNHEY and CDR2 SVGAGI. The V gene lost 6 bases and the J gene lost 6 bases, with 18 bases spanning the gap. The sequenced material came from PBMCs or T cells enriched from blood (not recorded which). This TCR came from a woman in her forties or fifties who had been exposed to COVID-19. This chain connects TRBV6-5 to TRBJ2-7, with TRBD1 as a possible D gene (5 bases). CDR3: CASRNRQGPGEQYF. The CDR3, as DNA: TGTGCCAGCAGGAACCGGCAGGGCCCTGGCGAGCAGTACTTC.